This T cell receptor beta chain was identified in a study of metastatic and nonmetastatic thyroid tumors. In regard to this clone: Mismatch with germline at one junction end may stem from a read error.

TCRdb re-called the PCR reads via MiXCR. The sample lists under 40,000 clones, around 15% occurring once. Every patient was untreated before thyroid surgery. Per germline, CDR1 MDHEN and CDR2 SYDVKM. This CDR3 spans 14 amino acids. The chain joins TRBV28 to TRBJ1-6; perhaps TRBD1 as D (5 bases). The sequencing input was blood. The sequence was obtained from a female donor with papillary thyroid cancer or a benign thyroid nodule (not recorded which). Some clones in this sample may be carry-over from other donors' samples. The CDR3 nucleotides are TGTGTCAGCAGACCTGGGACCGCCATCTCACCCCTCCACTTT. Its translation is CVSRPGTAISPLHF.